The next 10 T cell receptor beta chains were all read from a single sample in a study of cytomegalovirus exposure and HLA in healthy donors (dated 2017 in TCRdb). Preparation of the library involved the immunoSEQ multiplex PCR assay. A mixture of 60 forward primers for TCR Vbeta segments and 13 reverse primers for TCR Jbeta segments was used in the multiplex PCR. TCRdb's version of the immuneACCESS table is confined to in-frame rearrangements and falls short of the full clone set. An unresolved V gene accounts for under half of the shortfall where checked; the remainder is of unknown origin. Counted in this sample were 75,000 to 100,000 clones; about 70% of them appeared once. Clones ranked in the top ten supply 13% to 15% of the sample. Sequenced sample: PBMCs. The receptors were sampled from a woman aged 70 to 79 in good health and CMV-seropositive.

V and J are TRBV6-5 and TRBJ1-1, with D maybe TRBD1 (5 bases). Germline CDR1 reads MNHEY; CDR2 reads SVGAGI. The V and J ends lost 0 bases and 2 bases respectively, with 10 bases between them. The CDR3 runs 15 residues. CDR3 in DNA: TGTGCCAGCAGTTACTCAGGGGCCATTAACACTGAAGCTTTCTTT. Its translation: CASSYSGAINTEAFF.

The chain is built from TRBV4-3 and TRBJ2-2; TRBD2 matches at 11 bases. The CDR3 loop spans 18 amino acids. Trimming at V came to 0 bases and at J to 0 bases, leaving 3 bases not matched to a gene. CDR1 is LGHNA and CDR2 is YSLEER in the germline V gene. In DNA, the CDR3 is TGCGCCAGCAGCCAAGAACTAGCGGGGGACACGAACACCGGGGAGCTGTTTTTT. Encoded protein: CASSQELAGDTNTGELFF.

This clone was seen only a few times. This chain connects TRBV19 to TRBJ1-5; D is ambiguous. V lost 3 bases and J lost 5, with 14 bases in between. This CDR3 has 15 residues. CDR1 is LNHDA, CDR2 SQIVND, per germline (reference sequence). This CDR3 reads CASSMSWAHDQPQHF. The DNA of the CDR3 is TGTGCCAGTAGTATGTCTTGGGCACACGATCAGCCCCAGCATTTT.

This clone was recorded a few times. The chain uses TRBV2 and TRBJ1-5; D perhaps matches TRBD1 (5 bases). Germline CDR1 is SNHLY and CDR2 is FYNNEI. Trimming shortened V by 7 bases and J by 4 bases, and 8 bases separated the two germline ends. The CDR3 covers 12 residues. CDR3 sequence (DNA): TGTGCCAGCACGGCAGGGAATCAGCCCCAGCATTTT. It is translated as CASTAGNQPQHF.

This clone occurred a few times. The chain has TRBV2 and TRBJ1-5; D is possibly TRBD1 (6 bases). CDR1 and CDR2 (germline): SNHLY, FYNNEI. V was cut by 1 base and J by 7 bases, with 17 bases left in between. The CDR3 is 16 amino acids. The CDR3 DNA follows: TGTGCCAGCAGTGAAGGGAATCAGGGGAAAAGGCAGCCCCAGCATTTT. Protein: CASSEGNQGKRQPQHF.

The chain couples TRBV6-6 to TRBJ2-5, with 8 bases aligning to TRBD1. V gave up 2 bases and J gave up 2 bases; unmatched junction bases: 7. The CDR3 is made up of 16 amino acids. Germline assignment: CDR1 MNHNY and CDR2 SVGAGI (reference sequence). The CDR3 is CASSYPRTGRQETQYF. Here the CDR3 DNA reads TGTGCCAGCAGTTACCCAAGGACAGGGCGACAAGAGACCCAGTACTTC.

The chain combines TRBV6-1 with TRBJ1-1, with D possibly matching TRBD1 (5 bases). The germline V gene encodes CDR1 MNHNS and CDR2 SASEGT. This CDR3 comprises 14 residues. The ends were cut back, 7 bases at V and 0 bases at J, with 12 bases in the middle. DNA of the CDR3: TGTGCCAGCAAACAGGCTAACATGAACACTGAAGCTTTCTTT. Its translation is CASKQANMNTEAFF.

The chain uses TRBV6-6 and TRBJ1-2; TRBD1 aligns across 10 bases. Losses at the gene ends were 6 bases for V and 4 bases for J; bases not matched to a gene: 5. The germline V gene encodes CDR1 MNHNY and CDR2 SVGAGI (reference sequence). The CDR3 runs 14 residues. The CDR3 coding sequence is TGTGCCAGCAGGGGGACAGGGGCCAGCTATGGCTACACCTTC. It yields the protein CASRGTGASYGYTF.

The rearrangement joins TRBV10-1 to TRBJ2-1, with a tentative D call TRBD2 (6 bases). V gave up 0 bases and J gave up 0 bases, with 24 bases separating them. CDR3 length equals 21 residues. CDR1 and CDR2 (germline): WNHNN, SYGVQD (reference sequence). This CDR3 is CASSESIAGLTSLSSYNEQFF. In nucleotides, the CDR3 is TGCGCCAGCAGTGAGTCGATTGCGGGACTCACAAGTCTTAGCTCCTACAATGAGCAGTTCTTC.

The chain is built from TRBV10-3 and TRBJ2-7; a weak D match, TRBD1 (6 bases). The CDR3 covers 12 residues. Germline assignment: CDR1 ENHRY and CDR2 SYGVKD. With 6 bases removed from V and 4 bases from J, the gap between germline ends came to 10 bases. The CDR3: CAIRRGGYEQYF. The CDR3, as DNA: TGTGCCATCAGGAGAGGGGGTTACGAGCAGTACTTC.